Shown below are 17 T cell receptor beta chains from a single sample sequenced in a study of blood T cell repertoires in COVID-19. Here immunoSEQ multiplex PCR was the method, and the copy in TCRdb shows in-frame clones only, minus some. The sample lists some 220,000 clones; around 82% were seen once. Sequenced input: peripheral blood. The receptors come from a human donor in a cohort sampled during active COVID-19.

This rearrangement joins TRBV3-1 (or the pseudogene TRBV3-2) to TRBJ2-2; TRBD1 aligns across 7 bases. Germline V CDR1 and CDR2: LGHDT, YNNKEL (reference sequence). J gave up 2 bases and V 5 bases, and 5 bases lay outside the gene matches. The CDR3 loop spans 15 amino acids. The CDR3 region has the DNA TGTGCCAGCAGCTCGCACAGGGGAAACACCGGGGAGCTGTTTTTT. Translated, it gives CASSSHRGNTGELFF.

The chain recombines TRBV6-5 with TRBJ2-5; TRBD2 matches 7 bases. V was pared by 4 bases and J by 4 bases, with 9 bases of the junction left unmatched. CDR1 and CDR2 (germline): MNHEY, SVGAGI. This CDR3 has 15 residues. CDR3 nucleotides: TGTGCCAGCAGTTCCCCCGGGAGCGGGGCAGAGACCCAGTACTTC. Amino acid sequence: CASSSPGSGAETQYF.

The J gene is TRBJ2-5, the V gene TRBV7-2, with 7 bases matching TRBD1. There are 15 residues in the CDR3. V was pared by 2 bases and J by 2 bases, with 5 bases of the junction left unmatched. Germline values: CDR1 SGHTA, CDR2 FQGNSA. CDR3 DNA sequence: TGTGCCAGCAGCTTAAGGCCAGGGGGTCAAGAGACCCAGTACTTC. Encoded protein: CASSLRPGGQETQYF. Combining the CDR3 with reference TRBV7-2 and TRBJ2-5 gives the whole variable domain GAGVSQSPSNKVTEKGKDVELRCDPISGHTALYWYRQSLGQGLEFLIYFQGNSAPDKSGLPSDRFSAERTGGSVSTLTIQRTQQEDSAVYLCASSLRPGGQETQYFGPGTRLLVL.

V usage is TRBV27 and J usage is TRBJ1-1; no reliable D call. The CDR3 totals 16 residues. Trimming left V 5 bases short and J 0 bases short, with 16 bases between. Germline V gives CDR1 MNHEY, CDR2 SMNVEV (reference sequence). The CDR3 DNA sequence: TGTGCCAGCAGTCCTGCCTTTACAGCCATGAACACTGAAGCTTTCTTT. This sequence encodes CASSPAFTAMNTEAFF.

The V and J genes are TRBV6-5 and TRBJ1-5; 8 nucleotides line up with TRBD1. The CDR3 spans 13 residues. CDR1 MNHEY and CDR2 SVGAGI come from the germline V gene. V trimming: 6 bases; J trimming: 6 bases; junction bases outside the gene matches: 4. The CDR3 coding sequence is TGTGCCAGCAGCCCGGACAGGGCTCAGCCCCAGCATTTT. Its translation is CASSPDRAQPQHF.

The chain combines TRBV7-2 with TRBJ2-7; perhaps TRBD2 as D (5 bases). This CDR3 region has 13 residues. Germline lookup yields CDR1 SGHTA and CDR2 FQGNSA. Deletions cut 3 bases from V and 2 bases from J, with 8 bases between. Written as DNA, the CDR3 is TGTGCCAGCAGCTTGCTAGCAACCTACGAGCAGTACTTC. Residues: CASSLLATYEQYF.

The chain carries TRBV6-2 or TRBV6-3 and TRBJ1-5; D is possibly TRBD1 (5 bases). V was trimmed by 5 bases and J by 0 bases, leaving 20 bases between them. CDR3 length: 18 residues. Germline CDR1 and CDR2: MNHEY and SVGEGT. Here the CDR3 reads CASSGRRDRGNSNQPQHF. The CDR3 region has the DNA TGTGCCAGCAGTGGCCGGAGGGACCGCGGTAATAGCAATCAGCCCCAGCATTTT.

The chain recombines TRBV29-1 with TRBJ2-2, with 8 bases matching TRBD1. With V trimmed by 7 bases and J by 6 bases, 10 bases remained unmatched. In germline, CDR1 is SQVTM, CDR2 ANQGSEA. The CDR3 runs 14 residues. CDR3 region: CSGQDRERPGELFF. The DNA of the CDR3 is TGCAGCGGGCAGGACAGGGAAAGACCCGGGGAGCTGTTTTTT.

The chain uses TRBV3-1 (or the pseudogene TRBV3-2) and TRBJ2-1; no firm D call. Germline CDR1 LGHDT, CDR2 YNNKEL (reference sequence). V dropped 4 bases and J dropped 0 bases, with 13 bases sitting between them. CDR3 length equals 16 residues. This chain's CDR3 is CASSRSFLSSYNEQFF. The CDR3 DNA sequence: TGTGCCAGCAGCCGTAGCTTTCTGAGCTCCTACAATGAGCAGTTCTTC.

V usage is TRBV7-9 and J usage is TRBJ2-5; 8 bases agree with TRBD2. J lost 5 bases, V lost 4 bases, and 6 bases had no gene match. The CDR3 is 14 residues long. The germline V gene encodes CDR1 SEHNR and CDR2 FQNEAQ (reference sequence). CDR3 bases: TGTGCCAGCAGCTCCGGGGGGGATAGGGAGACCCAGTACTTC. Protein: CASSSGGDRETQYF.

Written as DNA, the CDR3 is TGTGCCAGCAGCTCCTCTGGCCAGCCCCAGCATTTT. This translates into CASSSSGQPQHF. The V and J genes are TRBV7-2 and TRBJ1-5; no firm D call. This CDR3 region has 12 residues. CDR1 is SGHTA and CDR2 is FQGNSA in the germline V gene. The ends were cut back, 4 bases at V and 7 bases at J, with 8 bases in the middle.

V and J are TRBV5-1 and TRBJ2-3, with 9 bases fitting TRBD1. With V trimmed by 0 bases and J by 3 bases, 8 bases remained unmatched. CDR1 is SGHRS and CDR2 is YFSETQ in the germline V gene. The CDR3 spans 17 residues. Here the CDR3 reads CASSLEGTGPRTDTQYF. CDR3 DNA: TGCGCCAGCAGCTTGGAGGGGACAGGGCCGAGGACAGATACGCAGTATTTT.

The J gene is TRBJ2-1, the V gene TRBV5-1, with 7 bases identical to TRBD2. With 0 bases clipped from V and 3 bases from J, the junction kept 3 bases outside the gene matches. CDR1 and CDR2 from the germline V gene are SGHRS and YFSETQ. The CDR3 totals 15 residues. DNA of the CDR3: TGCGCCAGCAGCTTGGGGCTAGCGGACTACAATGAGCAGTTCTTC. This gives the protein CASSLGLADYNEQFF.

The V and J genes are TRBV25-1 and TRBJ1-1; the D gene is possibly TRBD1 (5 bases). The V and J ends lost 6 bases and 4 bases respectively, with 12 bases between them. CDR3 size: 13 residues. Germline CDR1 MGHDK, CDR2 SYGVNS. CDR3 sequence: CASSSVGGTEAFF. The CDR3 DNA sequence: TGTGCCAGCAGCAGTGTGGGGGGCACTGAAGCTTTCTTT. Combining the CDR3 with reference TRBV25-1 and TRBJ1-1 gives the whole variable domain EADIYQTPRYLVIGTGKKITLECSQTMGHDKMYWYQQDPGMELHLIHYSYGVNSTEKGDLSSESTVSRIRTEHFPLTLESARPSHTSQYLCASSSVGGTEAFFGQGTRLTVV.

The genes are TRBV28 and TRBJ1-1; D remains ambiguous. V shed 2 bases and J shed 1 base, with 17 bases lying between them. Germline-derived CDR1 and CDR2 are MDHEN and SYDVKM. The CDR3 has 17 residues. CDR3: CASSLVIAGKANTEAFF. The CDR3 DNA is TGTGCCAGCAGTTTAGTTATAGCGGGTAAAGCGAACACTGAAGCTTTCTTT.

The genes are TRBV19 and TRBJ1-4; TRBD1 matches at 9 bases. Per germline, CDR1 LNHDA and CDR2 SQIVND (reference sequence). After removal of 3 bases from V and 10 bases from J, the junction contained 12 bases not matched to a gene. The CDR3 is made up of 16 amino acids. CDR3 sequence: CASSIPLGQGPGKLFF. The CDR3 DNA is TGTGCCAGTAGTATCCCCTTGGGACAGGGTCCGGGAAAACTGTTTTTT.

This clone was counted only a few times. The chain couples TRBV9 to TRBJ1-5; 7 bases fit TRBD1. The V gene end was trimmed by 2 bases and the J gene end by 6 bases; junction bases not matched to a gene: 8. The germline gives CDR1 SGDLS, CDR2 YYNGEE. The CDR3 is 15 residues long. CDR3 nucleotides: TGTGCCAGCAGCGTCCTCGACAGGGAGACTCAGCCCCAGCATTTT. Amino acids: CASSVLDRETQPQHF.